The 5 T cell receptor beta chains below were found in one sample sequenced in a study of shared clonotypes between healthy human individuals. The method was immunoSEQ multiplex PCR; TCRdb's version includes in-frame clones alone and lacks a portion of them. The sample consists of some 2,000,000 clones, under 97% of them appearing once. The sequenced sample consisted of naive CD4+ T cells sorted from blood. Subset given: CD45RA+ positively selected. The source is a man aged 18 to 35 in good health.

This clone appeared once. This chain uses TRBV5-1 with TRBJ1-1, with TRBD1 identical over 7 bases. The CDR3 length is 14 residues. Germline CDR1 SGHRS, CDR2 YFSETQ. The trim removed 4 bases at V and 4 bases at J, leaving 7 bases unmatched. The CDR3 DNA is TGCGCCAGCAGCCCACAGGGGTTCGGCACTGAAGCTTTCTTT. Amino acids: CASSPQGFGTEAFF.

The chain uses TRBV9 and TRBJ2-5; TRBD2 matches at 9 bases. This CDR3 contains 14 residues. Germline V gene data show CDR1 as SGDLS and CDR2 as YYNGEE. Unmatched junction bases numbered 3, after V lost 1 base and J lost 5 bases. The CDR3 nucleotides are TGTGCCAGCAGCGTAATGGGGACTAGCGAGACCCAGTACTTC. Translated, it gives CASSVMGTSETQYF.

The chain uses TRBV28 and TRBJ1-1; D not certain. The ends were cut back, 7 bases at V and 7 bases at J, with 10 bases in the middle. CDR1 and CDR2 from the germline V gene are MDHEN and SYDVKM. The CDR3 is 11 amino acids. The CDR3 DNA reads TGTGCCAGCACCCCGGGGATTGAAGCTTTCTTT. The encoded protein is CASTPGIEAFF.

The V and J genes are TRBV5-4 and TRBJ2-6, with D possibly matching TRBD2 (5 bases). CDR1 SGHNT and CDR2 YYREEE come from the germline V gene (reference sequence). Deletions cut 4 bases from V and 2 bases from J, with 16 bases between. The CDR3 contains 17 residues. CDR3 protein: CASSHPGNSPGANVLTF. In nucleotides, the CDR3 is TGTGCCAGCAGCCACCCGGGGAACTCCCCTGGGGCCAACGTCCTGACTTTC.

This rearrangement joins TRBV2 to TRBJ2-3; a weak D match, TRBD2 (5 bases). Germline CDR1 SNHLY, CDR2 FYNNEI. V gave up 7 bases and J gave up 1 base, with 9 bases separating them. CDR3 size: 13 residues. This CDR3 is CASKREGTDTQYF. In DNA form, the CDR3 reads TGTGCCAGCAAGAGGGAAGGCACAGATACGCAGTATTTT.